This TCR beta chain emerged from a study of cytomegalovirus exposure and HLA in healthy donors. Whole-study results and caveats: Sequencing likely produced, as an artifact, a cluster of highly shared sequence variants. Across donors, sequencing depth was assumed by presence/absence analyses to be roughly uniform. An ancestry cluster, one associated with Asian ancestry, reportedly showed fewer N-insertions than the approximately 660-donor mean in a later analysis. Another analysis was done later, and it associated around 17,000 TCR beta sequences with HLA alleles at 0.05 false discovery rate.

In germline, CDR1 is WNHNN, CDR2 SYGVQD (reference sequence). CDR3 length: 12 residues. V lost 4 bases to trimming and J lost 4 bases, with 5 bases between them. Primers for the PCR totalled 60 Vbeta and 13 Jbeta. The data were produced by immunoSEQ multiplex PCR, yet TCRdb's version contains in-frame clones alone and is incomplete. Of some 150,000 clones listed, 70% to 85% are singletons. Concerning this clone: Its specificity is unknown. This CDR3 is also generated by other DNA sequences in the sample.

Sample: PBMCs. The TCR was taken from a woman in her twenties or thirties in good health and CMV-seronegative. The chain links TRBV10-1 to TRBJ2-1; perhaps TRBD2 as D (5 bases). CDR3 nucleotide sequence: TGCGCCAGCAGTGCGGGGTACAATGAGCAGTTCTTC. The encoded protein is CASSAGYNEQFF.